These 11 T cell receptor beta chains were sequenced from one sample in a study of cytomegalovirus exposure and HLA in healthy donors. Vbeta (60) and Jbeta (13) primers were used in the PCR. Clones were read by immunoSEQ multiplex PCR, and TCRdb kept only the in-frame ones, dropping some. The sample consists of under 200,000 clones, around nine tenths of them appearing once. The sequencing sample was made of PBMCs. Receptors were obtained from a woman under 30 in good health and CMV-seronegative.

The CDR3 loop reads CASNPWGTETQYF. DNA of the CDR3: TGTGCCAGCAACCCGTGGGGCACAGAGACCCAGTACTTC. The V gene is TRBV6-1, the J gene TRBJ2-5, with a possible D match to TRBD1 (5 bases). V gave up 7 bases and J gave up 4 bases, with 13 bases separating them. Germline V gene data show CDR1 as MNHNS and CDR2 as SASEGT. The length of the CDR3 is 13 residues.

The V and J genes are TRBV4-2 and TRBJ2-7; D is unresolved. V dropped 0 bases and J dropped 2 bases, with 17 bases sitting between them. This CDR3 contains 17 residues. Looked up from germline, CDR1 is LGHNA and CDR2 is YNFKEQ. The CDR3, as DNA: TGTGCCAGCAGCCAAGATCCCCTTTCGAGCTCAACCTACGAGCAGTACTTC. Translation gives CASSQDPLSSSTYEQYF.

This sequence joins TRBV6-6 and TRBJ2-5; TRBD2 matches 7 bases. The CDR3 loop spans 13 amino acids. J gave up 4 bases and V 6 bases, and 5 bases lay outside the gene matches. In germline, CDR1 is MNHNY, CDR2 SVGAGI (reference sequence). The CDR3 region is CASSREGIETQYF. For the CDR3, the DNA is TGTGCCAGCAGCAGGGAGGGGATAGAGACCCAGTACTTC.

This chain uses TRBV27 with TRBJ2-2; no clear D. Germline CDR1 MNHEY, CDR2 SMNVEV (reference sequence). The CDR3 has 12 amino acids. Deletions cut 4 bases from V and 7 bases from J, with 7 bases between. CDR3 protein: CASSSPDGELFF. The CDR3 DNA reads TGTGCCAGCAGTTCCCCAGACGGGGAGCTGTTTTTT.

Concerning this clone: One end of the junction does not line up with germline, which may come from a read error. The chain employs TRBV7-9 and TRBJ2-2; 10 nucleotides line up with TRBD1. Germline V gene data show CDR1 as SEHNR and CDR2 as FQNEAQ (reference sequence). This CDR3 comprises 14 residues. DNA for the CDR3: TGTTCCAGCAGCCCGACAGGGGGCTGGGGGGAGCTGTTTTTT. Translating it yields CSSSPTGGWGELFF.

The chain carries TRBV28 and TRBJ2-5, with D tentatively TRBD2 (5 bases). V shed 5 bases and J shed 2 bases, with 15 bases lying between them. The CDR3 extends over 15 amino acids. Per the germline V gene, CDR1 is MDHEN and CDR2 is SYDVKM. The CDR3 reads CASSTGLEEQETQYF. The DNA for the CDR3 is TGTGCCAGCAGTACTGGACTGGAGGAACAAGAGACCCAGTACTTC.

CDR3 nucleotide sequence: TGTGCCAGCAATCTAGCGGCAGATACGCAGTATTTT. This codes for CASNLAADTQYF. The chain employs TRBV2 and TRBJ2-3, with TRBD2 matching 7 bases. The CDR3 has 12 residues. CDR1 is SNHLY, CDR2 FYNNEI, per germline. The ends lost 7 bases at V and 4 bases at J; junction bases unmatched: 2.

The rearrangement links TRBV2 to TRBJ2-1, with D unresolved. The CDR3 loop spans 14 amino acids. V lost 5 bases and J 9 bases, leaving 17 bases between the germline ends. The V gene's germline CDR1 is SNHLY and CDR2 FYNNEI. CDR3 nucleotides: TGTGCCAGCAGTTTGATGGCTAGAAGACTTGAGCAGTTCTTC. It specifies CASSLMARRLEQFF. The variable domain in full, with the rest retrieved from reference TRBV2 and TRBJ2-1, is EPEVTQTPSHQVTQMGQEVILRCVPISNHLYFYWYRQILGQKVEFLVSFYNNEISEKSEIFDDQFSVERPDGSNFTLKIRSTKLEDSAMYFCASSLMARRLEQFFGPGTRLTVL.

CDR3 region: CASSLTVQETQYF. DNA for the CDR3: TGTGCCAGTAGTCTTACAGTTCAAGAGACCCAGTACTTC. J is TRBJ2-5 and V is TRBV19; D is ambiguous. The length of the CDR3 is 13 residues. From germline, CDR1 is LNHDA and CDR2 SQIVND (reference sequence). Trimming left V 5 bases short and J 2 bases short, with 9 bases between.

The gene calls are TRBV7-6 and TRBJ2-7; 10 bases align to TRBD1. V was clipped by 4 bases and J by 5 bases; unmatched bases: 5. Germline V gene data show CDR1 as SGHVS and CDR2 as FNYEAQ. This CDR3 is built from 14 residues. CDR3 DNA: TGTGCCAGCAGCTCCTCCGGGACAGGGGACGAGCAGTACTTC. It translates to CASSSSGTGDEQYF.

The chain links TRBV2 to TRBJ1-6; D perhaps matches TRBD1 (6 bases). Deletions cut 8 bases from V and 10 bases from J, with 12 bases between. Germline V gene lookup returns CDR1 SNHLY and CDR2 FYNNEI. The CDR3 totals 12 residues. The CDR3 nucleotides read TGTGCCAGCCACAGGGAATCCTCACCCCTCCACTTT. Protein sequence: CASHRESSPLHF.